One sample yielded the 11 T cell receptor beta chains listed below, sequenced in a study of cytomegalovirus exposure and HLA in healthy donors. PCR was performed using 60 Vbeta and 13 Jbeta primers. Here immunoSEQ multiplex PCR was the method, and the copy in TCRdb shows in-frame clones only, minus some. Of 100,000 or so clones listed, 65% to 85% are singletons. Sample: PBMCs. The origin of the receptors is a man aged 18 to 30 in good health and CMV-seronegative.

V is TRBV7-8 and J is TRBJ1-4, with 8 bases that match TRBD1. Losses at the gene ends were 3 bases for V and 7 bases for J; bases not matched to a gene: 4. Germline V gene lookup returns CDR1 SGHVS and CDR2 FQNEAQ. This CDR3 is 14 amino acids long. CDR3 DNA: TGTGCCAGCAGCTTGACAGGGGAGGTTGAAAAACTGTTTTTT. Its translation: CASSLTGEVEKLFF.

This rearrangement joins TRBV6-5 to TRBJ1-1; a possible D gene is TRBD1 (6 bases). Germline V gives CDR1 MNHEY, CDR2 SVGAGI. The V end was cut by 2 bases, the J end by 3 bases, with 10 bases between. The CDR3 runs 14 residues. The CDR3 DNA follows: TGTGCCAGCAGTTACGGAGGGGGGGACACTGAAGCTTTCTTT. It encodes CASSYGGGDTEAFF.

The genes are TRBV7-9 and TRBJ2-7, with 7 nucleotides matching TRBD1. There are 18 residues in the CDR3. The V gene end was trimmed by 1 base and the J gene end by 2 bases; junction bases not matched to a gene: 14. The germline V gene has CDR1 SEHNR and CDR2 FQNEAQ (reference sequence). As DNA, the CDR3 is TGTGCCAGCAGCTTAGTTTGGGGTGTCGGGACAGCAACCTACGAGCAGTACTTC. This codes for CASSLVWGVGTATYEQYF.

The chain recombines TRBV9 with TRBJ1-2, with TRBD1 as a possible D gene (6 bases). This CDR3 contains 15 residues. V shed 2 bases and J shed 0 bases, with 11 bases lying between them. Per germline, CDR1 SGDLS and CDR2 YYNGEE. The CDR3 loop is CASSVQDRANYGYTF. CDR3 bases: TGTGCCAGCAGCGTTCAGGACAGAGCTAACTATGGCTACACCTTC.

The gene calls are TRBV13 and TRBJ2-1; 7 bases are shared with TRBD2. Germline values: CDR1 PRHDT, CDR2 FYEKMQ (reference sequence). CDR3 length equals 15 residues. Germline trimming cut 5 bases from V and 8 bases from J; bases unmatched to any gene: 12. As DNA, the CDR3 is TGTGCCAGCAGCCTTAGCGGAAGCGGGGTCCATGAGCAGTTCTTC. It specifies CASSLSGSGVHEQFF.

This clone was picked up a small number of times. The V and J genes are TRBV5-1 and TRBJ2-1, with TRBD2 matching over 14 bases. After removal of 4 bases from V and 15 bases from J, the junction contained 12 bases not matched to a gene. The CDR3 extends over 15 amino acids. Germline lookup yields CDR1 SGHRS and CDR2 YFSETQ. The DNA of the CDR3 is TGCGCCAGCAGCCCCGGAGGACTAGCGGGGGGAAGGACGTTCTTC. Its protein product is CASSPGGLAGGRTFF.

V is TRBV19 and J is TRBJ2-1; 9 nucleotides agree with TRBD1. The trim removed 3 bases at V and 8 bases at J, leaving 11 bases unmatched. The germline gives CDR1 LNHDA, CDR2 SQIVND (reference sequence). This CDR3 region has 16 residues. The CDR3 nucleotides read TGTGCCAGTAGTATCCCCCCGGGACAGGGAGGGGATGAGCAGTTCTTC. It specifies CASSIPPGQGGDEQFF.

The CDR3, as DNA: TGCAGCGTTGAAGGACAGGGGGCGGGAGGGGCCAACGTCCTGACTTTC. Translation gives CSVEGQGAGGANVLTF. The chain combines TRBV29-1 with TRBJ2-6; 10 nucleotides match TRBD1. The CDR3 is 16 amino acids. CDR1 is SQVTM and CDR2 is ANQGSEA in the germline V gene. V shed 1 base and J 4 bases; nucleotides not matched to a gene: 4.

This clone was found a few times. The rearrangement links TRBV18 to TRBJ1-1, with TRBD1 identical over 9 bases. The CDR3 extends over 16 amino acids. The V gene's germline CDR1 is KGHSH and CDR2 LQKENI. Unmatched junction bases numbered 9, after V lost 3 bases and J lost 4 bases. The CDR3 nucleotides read TGTGCCAGCTCACCGAACAGGGACAGGGTGAGCACTGAAGCTTTCTTT. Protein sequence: CASSPNRDRVSTEAFF. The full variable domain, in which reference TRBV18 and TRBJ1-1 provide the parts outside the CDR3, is NAGVMQNPRHLVRRRGQEARLRCSPMKGHSHVYWYRQLPEEGLKFMVYLQKENIIDESGMPKERFSAEFPKEGPSILRIQQVVRGDSAAYFCASSPNRDRVSTEAFFGQGTRLTVV.

The CDR3 sequence is CSVLSGDGYTF. DNA of the CDR3: TGCAGCGTCCTGAGCGGGGATGGCTACACCTTC. The chain combines TRBV29-1 with TRBJ1-2, with D hard to call. V was pared by 6 bases and J by 6 bases, with 11 bases between. The CDR3 spans 11 residues. Germline values: CDR1 SQVTM, CDR2 ANQGSEA.

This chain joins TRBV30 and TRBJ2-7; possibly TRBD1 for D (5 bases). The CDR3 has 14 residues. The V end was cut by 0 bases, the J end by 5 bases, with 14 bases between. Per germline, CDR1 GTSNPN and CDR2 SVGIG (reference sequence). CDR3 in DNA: TGTGCCTGGAGTGTACAAAACAGGCCCCACGAGCAGTACTTC. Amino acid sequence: CAWSVQNRPHEQYF.